This T cell receptor beta chain is from a study of cytomegalovirus exposure and HLA in healthy donors. Broader study findings: Investigators reported some 150 TCR beta chains as tied to cytomegalovirus. About 87% or about 30% of the time was how often most TCR beta V segments were productive, according to an earlier analysis.

Germline lookup yields CDR1 LGHNA and CDR2 YNFKEQ. The CDR3 is made up of 15 amino acids. Trimming removed 4 bases from V and 3 bases from J; junction bases left unmatched: 7. This clone was detected only a few times. Its antigen is still unknown. This PCR relied on a set of 60 Vbeta primers and 13 Jbeta primers. Sequencing used immunoSEQ multiplex PCR; TCRdb keeps in-frame clones, though not all of them. This sample has roughly 200,000 clones; about 82% occur once, and the top ten carry 2.9%. The V gene is TRBV4-2, the J gene TRBJ2-7; 9 bases fit TRBD2. This receptor was obtained from a man aged 30-40 years in good health and CMV-seronegative. Sequencing was performed on PBMCs. CDR3 in DNA: TGTGCCAGCAGCCCCACTAGCGGGTCGGACTACGAGCAGTACTTC. Its protein is CASSPTSGSDYEQYF.